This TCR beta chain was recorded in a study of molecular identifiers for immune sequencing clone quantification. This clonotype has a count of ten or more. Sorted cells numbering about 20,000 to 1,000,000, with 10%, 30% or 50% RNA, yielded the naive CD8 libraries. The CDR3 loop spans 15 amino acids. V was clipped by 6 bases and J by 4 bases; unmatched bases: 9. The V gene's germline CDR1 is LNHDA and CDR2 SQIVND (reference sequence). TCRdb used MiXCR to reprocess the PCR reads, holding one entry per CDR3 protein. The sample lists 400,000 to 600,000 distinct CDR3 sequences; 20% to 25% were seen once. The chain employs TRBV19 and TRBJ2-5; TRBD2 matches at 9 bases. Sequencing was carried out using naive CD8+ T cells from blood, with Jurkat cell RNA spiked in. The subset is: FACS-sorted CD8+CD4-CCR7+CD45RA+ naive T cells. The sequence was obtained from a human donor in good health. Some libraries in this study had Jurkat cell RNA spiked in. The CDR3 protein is CASRPKAGGPETQYF. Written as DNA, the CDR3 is TGTGCCAGTAGACCAAAAGCGGGGGGCCCAGAGACCCAGTACTTC.